The 30 T cell receptor beta chains presented below share a single source sample, sequenced in a study of T cell repertoires in cytomegalovirus infection. TCRdb analysed the reads with MiXCR anew, one entry per CDR3 protein. The sample records approximately 100,000 distinct CDR3 sequences, 23% being singletons. Sample: CD8+ T cells from PBMCs. These receptors all stem from a human donor in good health (CMV status not recorded). Some clones in this sample may be carry-over from other donors' samples.

The chain carries TRBV12-3 or TRBV12-4 and TRBJ2-5; no definite D call. The CDR3 is 13 residues long. The germline V and J ends were trimmed by 8 bases and 5 bases, with 15 bases remaining between them. The CDR3 DNA sequence: TGTGCCAGCGGCTCGGTGTTACTCGAGACCCAGTACTTC. Its translation is CASGSVLLETQYF.

This clonotype was counted many times. V usage is TRBV6-2 or TRBV6-3 and J usage is TRBJ1-1; maybe TRBD1 (5 bases). Trimming removed 6 bases at V and 7 bases at J, with 18 bases between. The CDR3 runs 14 residues. Germline lookup yields CDR1 MNHEY and CDR2 SVGEGT. The CDR3 coding sequence is TGTGCCAGCAGCTACGCTGGGGGGTTACGTGAAGCTTTCTTT. It yields the protein CASSYAGGLREAFF.

This clonotype was counted ten times or more. The chain is built from TRBV7-9 and TRBJ1-2, with 9 nucleotides matching TRBD1. Losses at the gene ends were 5 bases for V and 7 bases for J; bases not matched to a gene: 5. The CDR3 is 13 amino acids. CDR1 and CDR2 from the germline V gene are SEHNR and FQNEAQ (reference sequence). Written as DNA, the CDR3 is TGTGCCAGCAGCCCCGGGACAGGGTCTGGCTACACCTTC. It yields the protein CASSPGTGSGYTF.

The sample holds many counts of this clonotype. J is TRBJ1-1 and V is TRBV28; D uncertain. CDR3 size: 14 residues. Germline CDR1 and CDR2: MDHEN and SYDVKM. Deletions cut 5 bases from V and 1 base from J, with 11 bases between. In DNA form, the CDR3 reads TGTGCCAGCAGTATCCAACCGGGGAACACTGAAGCTTTCTTT. Translating it yields CASSIQPGNTEAFF.

V is TRBV7-9 and J is TRBJ1-2; no clear D gene. Per the germline V gene, CDR1 is SEHNR and CDR2 is FQNEAQ (reference sequence). The CDR3 contains 11 residues. V dropped 8 bases and J dropped 4 bases, with 8 bases sitting between them. CDR3 coding DNA: TGTGCCAGCCAGCTTGCCTATGGCTACACCTTC. As protein: CASQLAYGYTF. The full variable domain, with the rest looked up from reference TRBV7-9 and TRBJ1-2, is DTGVSQNPRHKITKRGQNVTFRCDPISEHNRLYWYRQTLGQGPEFLTYFQNEAQLEKSRLLSDRFSAERPKGSFSTLEIQRTEQGDSAMYLCASQLAYGYTFGSGTRLTVV.

V usage is TRBV6-5 and J usage is TRBJ1-1; TRBD1 aligns across 7 bases. Trimming cost V 4 bases and J 5 bases; bases outside gene matches: 4. CDR1 and CDR2 (germline): MNHEY, SVGAGI. This CDR3 comprises 13 residues. The CDR3 DNA follows: TGTGCCAGCAGTTCCCCAGGGGGTACTGAAGCTTTCTTT. This translates into CASSSPGGTEAFF.

This clonotype was detected ten times or more. The chain combines TRBV7-8 with TRBJ2-7; weak D call: TRBD2 (6 bases). The CDR3 is made up of 16 amino acids. Per germline, CDR1 SGHVS and CDR2 FQNEAQ. V was trimmed by 1 base and J by 7 bases, leaving 20 bases between them. DNA for the CDR3: TGTGCCAGCAGCTTAGTGTCTGTCGGGAGTGCAGGAGAGCAGTACTTC. Its translation is CASSLVSVGSAGEQYF.

The chain recombines TRBV7-9 with TRBJ2-7; 9 bases line up with TRBD1. Trimming took 5 bases from V and 6 from J; bases not matched to a gene: 11. CDR3 length: 15 residues. The germline CDR1 and CDR2 sequences are SEHNR and FQNEAQ (reference sequence). The CDR3 sequence: CASSRRTGAAAEQYF. The CDR3 nucleotides are TGTGCCAGCAGCCGGAGGACAGGGGCGGCAGCCGAGCAGTACTTC.

The V call is TRBV6-2 or TRBV6-3, the J call TRBJ1-1; the match to TRBD1 covers 8 bases. After removal of 6 bases from V and 8 bases from J, the junction contained 5 bases not matched to a gene. This CDR3 has 12 residues. The germline V gene encodes CDR1 MNHEY and CDR2 SVGEGT. CDR3 protein: CASSPGQGEAFF. The DNA of the CDR3 is TGTGCCAGCAGCCCAGGACAGGGAGAAGCTTTCTTT.

The rearrangement links TRBV4-1 to TRBJ1-2; D perhaps matches TRBD1 (6 bases). CDR3 length: 17 amino acids. V shed 0 bases and J shed 3 bases, with 17 bases lying between them. Germline-derived CDR1 and CDR2 are MGHRA and YSYEKL. As DNA, the CDR3 is TGCGCCAGCAGCCAAGACAGGGGAGTCGGTTCGGACTATGGCTACACCTTC. Translating gives CASSQDRGVGSDYGYTF.

This clonotype was observed many times. The chain is built from TRBV7-2 and TRBJ2-7; weak D call: TRBD1 (6 bases). The CDR3 has 13 amino acids. Germline values: CDR1 SGHTA, CDR2 FQGNSA. Trimming pared 5 bases from V and 4 bases from J, leaving 12 bases between. The CDR3 sequence: CASSPQTGYEQYF. The DNA of the CDR3 is TGTGCCAGCAGCCCCCAGACAGGTTACGAGCAGTACTTC.

This chain connects TRBV7-6 to TRBJ2-1; maybe TRBD2 (6 bases). This CDR3 contains 14 residues. V was pared by 0 bases and J by 8 bases, with 11 bases between. Per the germline V gene, CDR1 is SGHVS and CDR2 is FNYEAQ. The chain's CDR3 is CASSLALGGHEQFF. DNA for the CDR3: TGTGCCAGCAGCTTAGCGCTGGGGGGACATGAGCAGTTCTTC.

In nucleotides, the CDR3 is TGTGCCAGCAGTTTCCGGGGTAGCAATCAGCCCCAGCATTTT. It is translated as CASSFRGSNQPQHF. V is TRBV28 and J is TRBJ1-5, with D uncertain. Germline CDR1 is MDHEN and CDR2 is SYDVKM. Trimming pared 3 bases from V and 0 bases from J, leaving 6 bases between. CDR3 size: 14 residues.

In its sample, this clonotype was seen a few times. The chain uses TRBV6-1 and TRBJ2-7, with 7 bases matching TRBD2. The CDR3 contains 13 residues. Germline V CDR1 and CDR2: MNHNS, SASEGT. The V and J ends lost 4 bases and 7 bases, in that order; junction bases with no gene match: 7. The CDR3 sequence is CASSGGGSPEQYF. Here the CDR3 DNA reads TGTGCCAGCAGTGGGGGCGGGAGTCCTGAGCAGTACTTC.

The chain is built from TRBV9 and TRBJ2-1, with 8 bases matching TRBD2. Germline values: CDR1 SGDLS, CDR2 YYNGEE. V shed 0 bases and J 3 bases; nucleotides not matched to a gene: 14. This CDR3 is built from 19 residues. The CDR3 reads CASSVVSAGASSFYNEQFF. The DNA for the CDR3 is TGTGCCAGCAGCGTAGTCTCAGCGGGGGCAAGTTCCTTCTACAATGAGCAGTTCTTC.

This clonotype has more than one count but fewer than ten. The CDR3 DNA reads TGTGCCAGCAGCAGCAGCGGGACCCAAGAGACCCAGTACTTC. Translation gives CASSSSGTQETQYF. V is TRBV7-9 and J is TRBJ2-5, with 7 bases matching TRBD2. The V gene end was trimmed by 5 bases and the J gene end by 1 base; junction bases not matched to a gene: 4. The CDR3 is 14 residues long. Germline V lookup: CDR1 SEHNR, CDR2 FQNEAQ (reference sequence).

The genes are TRBV7-9 and TRBJ2-7; tentative D call: TRBD1 (5 bases). The germline V gene encodes CDR1 SEHNR and CDR2 FQNEAQ (reference sequence). The CDR3 has 12 amino acids. Trimming cost V 1 base and J 7 bases, with 8 bases left between them. CDR3 nucleotides: TGTGCCAGCAGCTTAGATCAGGGAGAGCAGTACTTC. It yields the protein CASSLDQGEQYF.

V gene TRBV24-1 combines with J gene TRBJ1-2; D may be TRBD1 (6 bases). The CDR3 consists of 17 residues. The V gene's germline CDR1 is KGHDR and CDR2 SFDVKD. V dropped 4 bases and J dropped 5 bases, with 22 bases sitting between them. The CDR3 DNA reads as TGTGCCACCAGTGACTCCGGGACAACCCAGGGCCGGTATGGCTACACCTTC. This codes for CATSDSGTTQGRYGYTF.

This clonotype was observed a few times. This sequence joins TRBV18 and TRBJ2-5, with D unclear. Trimming stripped 3 bases from V and 3 bases from J, with 8 bases between. This CDR3 has 13 amino acids. From germline, CDR1 is KGHSH and CDR2 LQKENI. CDR3 bases: TGTGCCAGCTCACCGCGCCGTGAAGAGACCCAGTACTTC. Amino acid sequence: CASSPRREETQYF.

This clonotype was seen ten or more times. The V and J genes are TRBV12-3 or TRBV12-4 and TRBJ1-1; maybe TRBD1 (5 bases). Trimming shortened V by 5 bases and J by 5 bases, and 15 bases separated the two germline ends. This CDR3 spans 14 amino acids. The DNA for the CDR3 is TGTGCCAGCAGTCCGACGAGGGGTAGGACTGAAGCTTTCTTT. Its translation is CASSPTRGRTEAFF.

The chain links TRBV6-2 or TRBV6-3 to TRBJ2-3; D gene uncertain. This CDR3 comprises 13 residues. The V gene lost 11 bases and the J gene lost 2 bases, with 14 bases spanning the gap. CDR1 is MNHEY, CDR2 SVGEGT, per germline. The CDR3 loop is CAGKEPNTDTQYF. In DNA form, the CDR3 reads TGTGCCGGAAAGGAACCCAACACAGATACGCAGTATTTT.

This clonotype was seen a few times. The rearrangement joins TRBV11-2 to TRBJ2-5; 8 bases are shared with TRBD2. Germline lookup yields CDR1 SGHAT and CDR2 FQNNGV. V lost 6 bases and J lost 5; bases outside the gene matches: 5. This CDR3 has 13 residues. The CDR3 sequence: CASRKTSEETQYF. As DNA, the CDR3 is TGTGCCAGCAGAAAGACTAGCGAGGAGACCCAGTACTTC.

Worth noting for this clonotype: At one end the junction does not follow the germline gene, possibly because of a read error. V gene TRBV4-1 combines with J gene TRBJ1-4, with D perhaps TRBD1 (6 bases). The CDR3 has 15 residues. Germline assignment: CDR1 MGHRA and CDR2 YSYEKL. Here the CDR3 reads CASSQVQGWGEKLFF. The CDR3 DNA reads TGTGCCAGCAGCCAAGTACAGGGATGGGGTGAAAAACTGTTTTTT.

Many counts were recorded for this clonotype. The V gene is TRBV6-5, the J gene TRBJ1-1, with D tentatively TRBD1 (6 bases). CDR3 size: 14 residues. CDR1 MNHEY and CDR2 SVGAGI come from the germline V gene. The ends were cut back, 0 bases at V and 5 bases at J, with 10 bases in the middle. This CDR3 reads CASSYSGARTEAFF. Here the CDR3 DNA reads TGTGCCAGCAGTTACTCGGGGGCGCGGACTGAAGCTTTCTTT.

The chain employs TRBV6-2 or TRBV6-3 and TRBJ2-1, with D tentatively TRBD2 (6 bases). CDR1 and CDR2 (germline): MNHEY, SVGEGT. V was cut by 6 bases and J by 8 bases, with 11 bases left in between. There are 12 residues in the CDR3. CDR3 nucleotide sequence: TGTGCCAGCAGCCGACTAGATCATGAGCAGTTCTTC. Translating gives CASSRLDHEQFF.

In this sample, this clonotype turned up a few times. This rearrangement joins TRBV2 to TRBJ2-3; 7 bases are shared with TRBD2. After removal of 5 bases from V and 3 bases from J, the junction contained 8 bases not matched to a gene. This CDR3 contains 15 residues. CDR1 and CDR2 from the germline V gene are SNHLY and FYNNEI. Written as DNA, the CDR3 is TGTGCCAGCAGTCGGGCGGGGGAGAGGACAGATACGCAGTATTTT. Amino acids: CASSRAGERTDTQYF. Based on the CDR3 plus reference TRBV2 and TRBJ2-3, the full variable domain is EPEVTQTPSHQVTQMGQEVILRCVPISNHLYFYWYRQILGQKVEFLVSFYNNEISEKSEIFDDQFSVERPDGSNFTLKIRSTKLEDSAMYFCASSRAGERTDTQYFGPGTRLTVL.

This clonotype occurred a few times. The chain is built from TRBV4-1 and TRBJ2-7; D call uncertain. V gave up 0 bases and J gave up 3 bases, with 9 bases separating them. CDR1 and CDR2 from the germline V gene are MGHRA and YSYEKL. There are 14 residues in the CDR3. The CDR3 DNA follows: TGCGCCAGCAGCCAAGAGGACGGTATCTACGAGCAGTACTTC. Protein: CASSQEDGIYEQYF.

This clonotype showed up just once. This chain uses TRBV27 with TRBJ2-1, with D perhaps matching TRBD2 (5 bases). The CDR3 consists of 15 residues. Trimming shortened V by 6 bases and J by 5 bases, and 17 bases separated the two germline ends. Germline lookup yields CDR1 MNHEY and CDR2 SMNVEV (reference sequence). CDR3 coding DNA: TGTGCCAGCAGCCACCGACTAAGCGCCAACAATGAGCAGTTCTTC. Translating gives CASSHRLSANNEQFF.

This clonotype was detected a few times. The J gene is TRBJ2-3, the V gene TRBV7-9; TRBD2 is a possible D gene (5 bases). Germline CDR1 and CDR2: SEHNR and FQNEAQ (reference sequence). The CDR3 has 13 residues. With 1 base removed from V and 6 bases from J, the gap between germline ends came to 8 bases. Here the CDR3 reads CASSLVGGDTQYF. CDR3 in DNA: TGTGCCAGCAGCTTAGTGGGCGGGGATACGCAGTATTTT.

This chain links TRBV11-2 with TRBJ1-5; D is possibly TRBD1 (5 bases). V was clipped by 3 bases and J by 7 bases, with 10 bases between them. Germline CDR1 reads SGHAT; CDR2 reads FQNNGV. The CDR3 is 13 amino acids. CDR3 sequence (DNA): TGTGCCAGCAGCTTGGGGGGTGAACAGCCCCAGCATTTT. Its translation: CASSLGGEQPQHF. Full variable domain (rest looked up from reference TRBV11-2 and TRBJ1-5): EAGVAQSPRYKIIEKRQSVAFWCNPISGHATLYWYQQILGQGPKLLIQFQNNGVVDDSQLPKDRFSAERLKGVDSTLKIQPAKLEDSAVYLCASSLGGEQPQHFGDGTRLSIL.